This T cell receptor beta chain was found in a study of blood T cells in healthy people across ages. Aged about 6 to 95, donors were systemically healthy Caucasians from Russia. Extraction of total RNA produced a minimum of 5 micrograms from each sample. As concerns this clonotype: Antigen: not known.

Study observations and caveats: Changes in expanded clonotypes were possibly confounded, as the CMV status of donors was unknown.

V shed 2 bases, J shed 6 bases, and the junction held 11 bases outside the gene matches. The CDR3 consists of 17 residues. Looked up from germline, CDR1 is SGHVS and CDR2 is FQNEAQ. A second PCR, run for about 7 to 11 cycles, used a sample-barcoded 5' primer plus a J-beta primer mix. Every cDNA molecule bore a tag from a template-switch adaptor containing 12 random nucleotides. TCRdb fed the 5' RACE reads into MiXCR, producing one record per CDR3 protein. The sample lists around 750,000 distinct CDR3 sequences, 53% occurring once. This chain uses TRBV7-8 with TRBJ1-4; 8 positions match TRBD1. The TCR comes from an elderly man in good health. Material: blood. The CDR3 region has the DNA TGTGCCAGCAGCTTAATTTTCGGCAGGGGGCTTGATGAAAAACTGTTTTTT. Translation gives CASSLIFGRGLDEKLFF.